This T cell receptor beta chain appears in the sequencing data of a study of beta chain features in type 1 diabetes. Expressed TCRB transcripts were sequenced because the isolated RNA had all been reverse transcribed beforehand. Some 3.4 million reads were obtained on average from naive, central memory and regulatory T cell samples. The assay was immunoSEQ multiplex PCR, and TCRdb's table has in-frame clones only and misses some. Found here are a few hundred thousand clones, 7.5% to 10% of them singletons; the top ten hold around 0.031%. Each sorted fraction was over 95% pure. The sample consisted of naive CD4+ T cells from blood. This receptor was taken from a woman under 30 in good health.

The CDR3 reads CALNSGTINEQFF. DNA for the CDR3: TGTGCCTTAAATAGCGGAACCATCAATGAGCAGTTCTTC. The chain links TRBV30 to TRBJ2-1, with a possible D match to TRBD2 (6 bases). Trimming cost V 7 bases and J 6 bases, with 16 bases left between them. Germline V CDR1 and CDR2: GTSNPN, SVGIG (reference sequence). This CDR3 has 13 residues.